This T cell receptor beta chain was profiled in a study of Ad26.COV2.S vaccination and SARS-CoV-2 variants. The wider study: Recipients of Ad26.COV2.S got it intramuscularly, once or twice 56 days apart.

Findings of the study overall: Overall T cell responses may have been underestimated by the analyses of TCR breadth and depth.

About this clone: The antigen is undetermined.

Stated treatment: about 20 received Ad26.COV2.S at low or high dose, single or two shots; about 5 received placebo; per-sample allocation not given. Specimens were obtained on day 63 following the first vaccine or placebo injection. Within Boston, the person who donated was an adult of 18-55 years. The study used a vaccine consisting of an Ad26 vector that expressed Wuhan-strain SARS-CoV-2 spike. TCRdb keeps only in-frame clones here, not all; method: immunoSEQ multiplex PCR. The data hold about 350,000 clones, with about 87% observed a single time. Sequencing was performed on peripheral blood, taken in a trial of Ad26.COV2.S vaccine versus placebo. This TCR was recovered from a person between 18 and 59 years old who received the Ad26.COV2.S COVID-19 vaccine or a placebo.

The CDR3 DNA reads as TGCGCCAGCAGTGAGTACCGACAGACAAATCAGCCCCAGCATTTT. Amino acids: CASSEYRQTNQPQHF. The chain employs TRBV10-2 and TRBJ1-5, with a weak D call TRBD1 (5 bases). V lost 1 base, J lost 4 bases, and 11 bases lay in between. Germline V gene data show CDR1 as WSHSY and CDR2 as SAAADI. CDR3 length: 15 residues.